The 27 T cell receptor beta chains below were found in one sample sequenced in a study of blood T cell repertoires in COVID-19. Clones were read by immunoSEQ multiplex PCR, and TCRdb kept only the in-frame ones, dropping some. The table shows around 120,000 clones, with 80% occurring only once. Input material: peripheral blood. These receptor sequences come from a human donor in a cohort sampled during active COVID-19.

The chain carries TRBV20-1 and TRBJ1-1; no clear D. With 6 bases removed from V and 7 bases from J, the gap between germline ends came to 12 bases. CDR3 size: 11 residues. Per the germline V gene, CDR1 is DFQATT and CDR2 is SNEGSKA (reference sequence). CDR3 sequence: CSAETESEAFF. DNA of the CDR3: TGCAGTGCAGAAACAGAGAGTGAAGCTTTCTTT.

The chain employs TRBV5-8 and TRBJ1-2, with a possible D match to TRBD1 (5 bases). Germline lookup yields CDR1 SGHTS and CDR2 YDEGEE. V was pared by 1 base and J by 8 bases, with 15 bases between. The CDR3 is 14 residues long. The DNA for the CDR3 is TGTGCCAGCAGCTTGACGGTGGGGGGATACGGCTACACCTTC. This codes for CASSLTVGGYGYTF. Based on the CDR3 plus reference TRBV5-8 and TRBJ1-2, the full variable domain is EAGVTQSPTHLIKTRGQQATLRCSPISGHTSVYWYQQALGLGLQFLLWYDEGEERNRGNFPPRFSGRQFPNYSSELNVNALELEDSALYLCASSLTVGGYGYTFGSGTRLTVV.

The chain links TRBV14 to TRBJ2-5; tentatively, D is TRBD2 (5 bases). Germline V CDR1 and CDR2: SGHDN, FVKESK. V was cut by 4 bases and J by 2 bases, with 17 bases left in between. The CDR3 is 16 residues long. Here the CDR3 reads CASSPSPRATQETQYF. The CDR3 DNA sequence: TGTGCCAGCAGCCCCTCCCCGCGGGCCACGCAAGAGACCCAGTACTTC.

The chain couples TRBV2 to TRBJ1-2, with 7 nucleotides matching TRBD1. J gave up 6 bases and V 5 bases, and 6 bases lay outside the gene matches. The germline V gene has CDR1 SNHLY and CDR2 FYNNEI. The CDR3 is made up of 13 amino acids. CDR3 protein: CASSLDRVNGYTF. CDR3 bases: TGTGCCAGCAGTCTCGACAGGGTAAATGGCTACACCTTC.

The chain recombines TRBV3-1 (or the pseudogene TRBV3-2) with TRBJ1-1, with 8 bases identical to TRBD1. The V gene end was trimmed by 5 bases and the J gene end by 5 bases; junction bases not matched to a gene: 4. CDR3 size: 13 residues. Germline V gene data show CDR1 as LGHDT and CDR2 as YNNKEL (reference sequence). The CDR3 loop reads CASSATGGTEAFF. The CDR3 bases are TGTGCCAGCAGCGCTACAGGGGGGACTGAAGCTTTCTTT.

The chain employs TRBV20-1 and TRBJ1-2; no clear D gene. From germline, CDR1 is DFQATT and CDR2 SNEGSKA (reference sequence). The CDR3 length is 11 residues. V was clipped by 0 bases and J by 9 bases, with 8 bases between them. The CDR3 loop reads CSARDDGSYTF. The CDR3 DNA is TGCAGTGCTAGAGACGACGGGAGCTACACCTTC.

The chain employs TRBV2 and TRBJ2-3, with 11 bases matching TRBD2. CDR3 length: 17 amino acids. Trimming removed 0 bases from V and 5 bases from J; junction bases left unmatched: 7. The germline CDR1 and CDR2 sequences are SNHLY and FYNNEI. CDR3 protein: CASSEALSGRAEDTQYF. CDR3 DNA: TGTGCCAGCAGTGAAGCGCTTAGCGGGAGGGCCGAAGATACGCAGTATTTT.

The chain has TRBV7-8 and TRBJ1-4, with 9 bases that match TRBD1. Germline-derived CDR1 and CDR2 are SGHVS and FQNEAQ. CDR3 length equals 14 residues. The ends lost 5 bases at V and 8 bases at J; junction bases unmatched: 6. CDR3 coding DNA: TGTGCCAGCAGCATCCGGGACAGGGAGGAAAAACTGTTTTTT. It is translated as CASSIRDREEKLFF.

The rearrangement joins TRBV11-1 to TRBJ1-1; tentatively, D is TRBD1 (5 bases). The CDR3 extends over 13 amino acids. CDR1 and CDR2 (germline): SGHAT, FQDESV (reference sequence). V lost 5 bases to trimming and J lost 1 base, with 8 bases between them. CDR3 nucleotides: TGTGCCAGCAGCCTCGGGGGGAACACTGAAGCTTTCTTT. Protein: CASSLGGNTEAFF. Full variable domain (remainder filled in from reference TRBV11-1 and TRBJ1-1): EAEVAQSPRYKITEKSQAVAFWCDPISGHATLYWYRQILGQGPELLVQFQDESVVDDSQLPKDRFSAERLKGVDSTLKIQPAELGDSAMYLCASSLGGNTEAFFGQGTRLTVV.

The genes are TRBV10-2 and TRBJ2-5; TRBD1 is a possible D gene (5 bases). The germline V gene encodes CDR1 WSHSY and CDR2 SAAADI. The CDR3 covers 13 residues. V was cut by 8 bases and J by 2 bases, with 12 bases left in between. The CDR3 spells CASGRQIQETQYF. The CDR3 bases are TGCGCCAGCGGTCGACAGATTCAAGAGACCCAGTACTTC.

The V call is TRBV5-3, the J call TRBJ1-1; the D gene is possibly TRBD1 (6 bases). TRBV5-3 qualifies as an ORF whose function is uncertain. The germline V and J ends were trimmed by 2 bases and 8 bases, with 7 bases remaining between them. This CDR3 comprises 11 residues. In DNA, the CDR3 is TGTGCCAGAAGCTTTAGGGGGGAAGCTTTCTTT. Its protein is CARSFRGEAFF.

This clone was detected only once. This chain links TRBV7-3 with TRBJ1-1; D is uncertain. The CDR3 loop spans 14 amino acids. From germline, CDR1 is SGHTA and CDR2 FQGTGA. Trimming stripped 1 base from V and 1 base from J, with 7 bases between. The CDR3 is CASSLNGPNTEAFF. As DNA, the CDR3 is TGTGCCAGCAGCTTAAATGGCCCGAACACTGAAGCTTTCTTT.

The rearrangement uses TRBV19 and TRBJ1-1; D not resolved. Germline CDR1 LNHDA, CDR2 SQIVND (reference sequence). The CDR3 consists of 15 residues. The V gene lost 5 bases and the J gene lost 0 bases, with 13 bases spanning the gap. This chain's CDR3 is CASSEEAGLNTEAFF. The CDR3 nucleotides are TGTGCCAGTAGTGAGGAGGCAGGCCTGAACACTGAAGCTTTCTTT.

This sequence joins TRBV11-2 and TRBJ1-4; no clear D. The ends were cut back, 5 bases at V and 0 bases at J, with 7 bases in the middle. The CDR3 covers 14 residues. Germline V gives CDR1 SGHAT, CDR2 FQNNGV. The CDR3 DNA sequence: TGTGCCAGCAGCAAACAAGCAACTAATGAAAAACTGTTTTTT. Translated: CASSKQATNEKLFF.

V gene TRBV15 combines with J gene TRBJ1-2, with 7 bases fitting TRBD1. The CDR3 has 14 residues. Losses at the gene ends were 3 bases for V and 2 bases for J; bases not matched to a gene: 3. Per the germline V gene, CDR1 is LNHNV and CDR2 is YYDKDF (reference sequence). The CDR3 region has the DNA TGTGCCACCAGCAGGGACAGGACCAACTATGGCTACACCTTC. Residues: CATSRDRTNYGYTF.

This rearrangement joins TRBV27 to TRBJ2-7; TRBD1 matches at 8 bases. This CDR3 spans 17 amino acids. After removal of 0 bases from V and 1 base from J, the junction contained 8 bases not matched to a gene. The germline CDR1 and CDR2 sequences are MNHEY and SMNVEV (reference sequence). The CDR3 loop is CASSLSLAGTGSYEQYF. The DNA of the CDR3 is TGTGCCAGCAGTTTATCCCTAGCCGGGACAGGTTCCTACGAGCAGTACTTC.

This chain uses TRBV27 with TRBJ2-3; D gene uncertain. This CDR3 region has 14 residues. Germline V gene sequence: CDR1 MNHEY, CDR2 SMNVEV (reference sequence). V was shortened by 6 bases and J by 2 bases, with 12 bases between the two germline ends. CDR3 DNA: TGTGCCAGCAGCTACGATTATTACACAGATACGCAGTATTTT. This translates into CASSYDYYTDTQYF.

This clone was observed a single time. The chain carries TRBV5-1 and TRBJ1-2; a possible D gene is TRBD1 (5 bases). CDR1 is SGHRS, CDR2 YFSETQ, per germline. The CDR3 is 14 residues long. V was trimmed by 4 bases and J by 4 bases, leaving 14 bases between them. Here the CDR3 DNA reads TGCGCCAGCAGCACCTCGACAGAGCCCTATGGCTACACCTTC. Protein product: CASSTSTEPYGYTF.

The V and J genes are TRBV9 and TRBJ2-3; D might be TRBD1 (5 bases). The CDR3 contains 15 residues. Germline V CDR1 and CDR2: SGDLS, YYNGEE. V was trimmed by 4 bases and J by 0 bases, leaving 12 bases between them. The CDR3 sequence: CASSSTGASTDTQYF. The CDR3 region has the DNA TGTGCCAGCAGCTCGACTGGGGCTAGCACAGATACGCAGTATTTT.

V and J are TRBV6-2 or TRBV6-3 and TRBJ2-2, with D perhaps TRBD1 (7 bases). Per germline, CDR1 MNHEY and CDR2 SVGEGT. The CDR3 is 14 residues long. The ends were cut back, 2 bases at V and 4 bases at J, with 8 bases in the middle. The CDR3: CASSYQGGTGELFF. The CDR3 coding sequence is TGTGCCAGCAGTTACCAGGGGGGCACCGGGGAGCTGTTTTTT.

The V call is TRBV18, the J call TRBJ1-6, with 10 bases matching TRBD1. V shed 2 bases, J shed 5 bases, and the junction held 9 bases outside the gene matches. CDR1 KGHSH and CDR2 LQKENI come from the germline V gene. The CDR3 spans 18 residues. The CDR3 here is CASSPSLGQGVNNSPLHF. CDR3 sequence (DNA): TGTGCCAGCTCACCATCCCTCGGACAGGGGGTCAATAATTCACCCCTCCACTTT.

The chain combines TRBV7-6 with TRBJ2-7; 11 bases map to TRBD2. The length of the CDR3 is 15 residues. After removal of 1 base from V and 3 bases from J, the junction contained 2 bases not matched to a gene. Germline-derived CDR1 and CDR2 are SGHVS and FNYEAQ. The CDR3 region is CASSLGSGRDYEQYF. The CDR3 DNA is TGTGCCAGCAGCTTAGGTAGCGGGAGGGACTACGAGCAGTACTTC.

The gene calls are TRBV9 and TRBJ1-1; perhaps TRBD1 as D (6 bases). The CDR3 consists of 15 residues. Germline-derived CDR1 and CDR2 are SGDLS and YYNGEE. The V end was cut by 4 bases, the J end by 1 base, with 14 bases between. DNA of the CDR3: TGTGCCAGCAGCTTCCTCCAGGGACAGAACACTGAAGCTTTCTTT. Residues: CASSFLQGQNTEAFF.

The chain employs TRBV10-3 and TRBJ2-1; 10 positions agree with TRBD2. J gave up 9 bases and V 3 bases, and 11 bases lay outside the gene matches. From germline, CDR1 is ENHRY and CDR2 SYGVKD. CDR3 length equals 16 residues. The CDR3 DNA is TGTGCCATCAGTGATCACAGCGGGGGGGCCCGGTCTGAGCAGTTCTTC. It encodes CAISDHSGGARSEQFF.

The chain has TRBV5-1 and TRBJ2-1; a weak D match, TRBD2 (6 bases). The CDR3 is made up of 14 amino acids. CDR1 SGHRS and CDR2 YFSETQ come from the germline V gene. Trimming stripped 1 base from V and 3 bases from J, with 8 bases between. The CDR3 DNA sequence: TGCGCCAGCAGCTTGTCGGAGGGCTACAATGAGCAGTTCTTC. Protein product: CASSLSEGYNEQFF.

This clone was counted only a few times. V and J are TRBV13 and TRBJ2-1, with 10 positions matching TRBD2. J lost 7 bases, V lost 5 bases, and 14 bases had no gene match. This CDR3 has 17 amino acids. Germline-derived CDR1 and CDR2 are PRHDT and FYEKMQ (reference sequence). The CDR3 coding sequence is TGTGCCAGCAGCCCCCCAGGCGCTAGCGGGAGAAAGAATGAGCAGTTCTTC. This translates into CASSPPGASGRKNEQFF.

This chain uses TRBV28 with TRBJ2-7, with TRBD2 matching over 8 bases. The CDR3 extends over 16 amino acids. Trimming cost V 1 base and J 4 bases; bases outside gene matches: 9. Per germline, CDR1 MDHEN and CDR2 SYDVKM. The CDR3 here is CASSLSRGAGGYEQYF. Here the CDR3 DNA reads TGTGCCAGCAGTTTATCGCGGGGGGCGGGTGGTTACGAGCAGTACTTC.